This is a list of T cell receptor beta chains from one sample in a study of blood T cell repertoires in COVID-19. Measured with immunoSEQ multiplex PCR; TCRdb has only the in-frame clones, and not every one. Here the sample spans some 240,000 clones, about 89% being singletons. Sequenced material: peripheral blood. These receptors originate from a man between 60 and 75 years old who had recovered from COVID-19. The CDR3 runs from the conserved cysteine through the conserved F or W.

V: TRBV7-9
J: TRBJ1-2
CDR3: CASSPGANYGYTF

V: TRBV7-3
J: TRBJ2-1
CDR3: CASSLLAGGFNEQFF

V: TRBV9
J: TRBJ1-2
CDR3: CASSVFQGNGGYTF

V: TRBV6-2/TRBV6-3
J: TRBJ1-2
CDR3: CASSYSTGGYGYTF

V: TRBV3-1/TRBV3-2
J: TRBJ2-1
CDR3: CASSQSAGGLLYNEQFF

V: TRBV19
J: TRBJ2-1
CDR3: CASRPPGQGVNEQFF

V: TRBV4-1
J: TRBJ2-2
CDR3: CASSQLDLVAATGELFF

V: TRBV19
J: TRBJ1-4
CDR3: CASSMAGGGEKLFF

V: TRBV7-2
J: TRBJ2-3
CDR3: CASSFGRGRTDTQYF

V: TRBV14
J: TRBJ2-7
CDR3: CASSQTSGGTYEQYF

V: TRBV2
J: TRBJ1-5
CDR3: CASSGPGQGHQPQHF

V: TRBV4-3
J: TRBJ1-1
CDR3: CASSQVGAGGTEAFF

V: TRBV2
J: TRBJ1-5
CDR3: CASSEGRVPQPQHF

V: TRBV11-3
J: TRBJ2-3
CDR3: CASSSGTSSITDTQYF

V: TRBV2
J: TRBJ2-3
CDR3: CASSLGGGIADTQYF

V: TRBV9
J: TRBJ2-1
CDR3: CASSVEPGSYNEQFF

V: TRBV7-2
J: TRBJ1-5
CDR3: CASSFRDSFNQPQHF

V: TRBV30
J: TRBJ1-1
CDR3: CAWSGVGQQNTEAFF

V: TRBV15
J: TRBJ1-2
CDR3: CATSRARRQELGYGYTF

V: TRBV2
J: TRBJ2-5
CDR3: CATAPDRARETQYF

V: TRBV4-3
J: TRBJ2-3
CDR3: CASSQAHDRVITDTQYF

V: TRBV6-6
J: TRBJ1-5
CDR3: CASSPGWKEINQPQHF